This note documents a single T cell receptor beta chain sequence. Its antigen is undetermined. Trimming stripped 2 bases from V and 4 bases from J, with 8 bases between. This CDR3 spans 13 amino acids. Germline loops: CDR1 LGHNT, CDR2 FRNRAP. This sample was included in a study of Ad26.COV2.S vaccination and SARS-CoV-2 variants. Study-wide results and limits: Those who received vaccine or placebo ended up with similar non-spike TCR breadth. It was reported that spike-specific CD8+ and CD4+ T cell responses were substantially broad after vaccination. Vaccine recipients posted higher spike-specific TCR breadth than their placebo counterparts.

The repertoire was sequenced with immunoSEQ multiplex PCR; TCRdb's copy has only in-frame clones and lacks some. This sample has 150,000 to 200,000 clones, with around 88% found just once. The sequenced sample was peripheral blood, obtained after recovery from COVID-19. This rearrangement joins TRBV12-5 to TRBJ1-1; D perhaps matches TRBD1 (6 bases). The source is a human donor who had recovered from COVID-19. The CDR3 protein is CASGLSRGTEAFF. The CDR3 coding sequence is TGTGCTAGTGGTTTGAGCAGGGGCACTGAAGCTTTCTTT.